These T cell receptor beta chains were read from a single sample in a study of shared clonotypes between healthy human individuals. The assay was immunoSEQ multiplex PCR, and TCRdb's table has in-frame clones only and misses some. Among over 1.5 million clones listed, about 98% were seen once. Sequencing was carried out using naive CD4+ T cells sorted from blood. These receptors were taken from a man aged 25 to 40 in good health. Each CDR3 is given with its conserved first and last residue. The D gene is left open where the match is weak. Expanded clones are given a class, and other clones once, few, many or no size at all.

clone size	D gene	V gene	J gene	CDR3 DNA	CDR3 protein
NA	NA	TRBV29-1	TRBJ2-7	TGCAGCGTTGAAGAGGGGTACGAGCAGTACTTC	CSVEEGYEQYF
NA	TRBD1	TRBV5-5	TRBJ2-7	TGTGCCAGCACTTTAAGCTCCGGGACAGGGTCCATAAGCTTC	CASTLSSGTGSISF
once	NA	TRBV6-5	TRBJ2-7	TGTGCCAGCAGTTACTCGAGGAGTTCCTACGAGCAGTACTTC	CASSYSRSSYEQYF
NA	NA	TRBV5-1	TRBJ2-5	TGCGCCAGCAGCTTGGAACAGGGCGGGAAGACCCAGTACTTC	CASSLEQGGKTQYF
NA	NA	TRBV18	TRBJ2-1	TGTGCCAGCTCACCTCGCTCCCAGCCTGAAACCAATGAGCAGTTCTTC	CASSPRSQPETNEQFF
NA	NA	TRBV27	TRBJ1-5	TGTGCCAGCAGTTTTAGGGGAAATCAGCCCCAGCATTTT	CASSFRGNQPQHF
NA	NA	TRBV27	TRBJ2-6	TGTGCCAGCAGTCCCCTCAACAGGGCTGGGGCCAACGTCCTGACTTTC	CASSPLNRAGANVLTF
NA	NA	TRBV10-3	TRBJ2-7	TGTGCCATCAGTGAGTCGAGGGACGAGCAGTACTTC	CAISESRDEQYF
NA	TRBD1	TRBV28	TRBJ2-7	TGTGCCAGCAGTCCTACAGGGGCCCCTTCCTACGAGCAGTACTTC	CASSPTGAPSYEQYF
NA	TRBD1	TRBV28	TRBJ2-6	TGTGCCAGCCCTACCGGGACAGGTGCCTCTGGGGCCAACGTCCTGACTTTC	CASPTGTGASGANVLTF
once	TRBD1	TRBV10-3	TRBJ2-7	TGTGCCATCACCGCAAACCCCGGGACAGGGGGCTTCGAGCAGTACTTC	CAITANPGTGGFEQYF
NA	NA	TRBV6-4	TRBJ2-5	TGTGCCAGCAGTGACTCATGGGGACCGGTCCAAGAGACCCAGTACTTC	CASSDSWGPVQETQYF
NA	NA	TRBV6-5	TRBJ2-5	TGTGCCAGCAGTTACTGGGGAGATCAGGAGACCCAGTACTTC	CASSYWGDQETQYF
NA	TRBD2	TRBV2	TRBJ2-1	TGTGCCAGCATGATGCGGGAGGGCTACAATGAGCAGTTCTTC	CASMMREGYNEQFF
NA	TRBD1	TRBV28	TRBJ1-5	TGTGCCAGCAGTCAACGAAACCGGGACAGGTATAGCAATCAGCCCCAGCATTTT	CASSQRNRDRYSNQPQHF
NA	TRBD2	TRBV2	TRBJ2-1	TGTGCCAGCGGGGGACTAGCGGGAGTATACAATGAGCAGTTCTTC	CASGGLAGVYNEQFF
NA	TRBD2	TRBV11-3	TRBJ2-3	TGTGCCAGCAGCTTAGGCCCGCCGGCGGGGGGCAAAGATACGCAGTATTTT	CASSLGPPAGGKDTQYF
NA	NA	TRBV5-4	TRBJ2-6	TGTGCCAGCAGAGATTTTTACTCAGTCTCTGGGGCCAACGTCCTGACTTTC	CASRDFYSVSGANVLTF
NA	TRBD1	TRBV19	TRBJ2-7	TGTGCCAGTAGTATCCGGGGACAGGGGCCCTACGAGCAGTACTTC	CASSIRGQGPYEQYF
NA	NA	TRBV28	TRBJ2-1	TGTGCCAGCATTACACAGGGAAGCTCCTACAATGAGCAGTTCTTC	CASITQGSSYNEQFF
NA	NA	TRBV5-1	TRBJ2-1	TGCGCCAGCAGCTCCTCGACAGGCAATGAGCAGTTCTTC	CASSSSTGNEQFF
NA	NA	TRBV29-1	TRBJ2-3	TGCAGCGTTGAGAACGGCCTCCTGTATTTT	CSVENGLLYF
NA	NA	TRBV6-5	TRBJ1-1	TGTGCCAGCAGTAGAGGGGGGACTGAAGCTTTCTTT	CASSRGGTEAFF
NA	NA	TRBV5-5	TRBJ2-7	TGTGCCAGCAGCTTGGGTGTGAGCGACCAGCGCCCCTACGAGCAGTACTTC	CASSLGVSDQRPYEQYF
NA	TRBD2	TRBV5-1	TRBJ2-3	TGCGCCAGCAGCACCGGACTAGCAGCAAGCACAGATACGCAGTATTTT	CASSTGLAASTDTQYF
NA	NA	TRBV11-2	TRBJ2-7	TGTGCCAGCAGCTTGGCAGAAAGCCCCCTCGAGCAGTACTTC	CASSLAESPLEQYF
NA	TRBD1	TRBV18	TRBJ1-4	TGTGCCAGCTCACCACCGGGACAGGGGGATGAAAAACTGTTTTTT	CASSPPGQGDEKLFF
NA	TRBD1	TRBV20-1	TRBJ2-7	TGCAGTGCTCCAGGGGGCTACGAGCAGTACTTC	CSAPGGYEQYF